This T cell receptor beta chain was observed in a study of cytomegalovirus exposure and HLA in healthy donors. As for this clone: What it binds is unknown.

Germline loops: CDR1 SGHRS, CDR2 YFSETQ. CDR3 length equals 14 residues. Unmatched junction bases numbered 8, after V lost 7 bases and J lost 3 bases. Method: immunoSEQ multiplex PCR; TCRdb's copy keeps in-frame clones and lacks some. In the table there are approximately 110,000 clones, 94% of which are singletons. Points from the study as a whole: Per published reports, the classifier diagnosed cytomegalovirus status with high specificity and sensitivity. In a later analysis, first-cohort TCR clusters were found to tend to co-occur in the 90 to 150 validation repertoires. The study recorded over 150 TCR beta chains that were cytomegalovirus-associated.

The sequenced sample was PBMCs. The gene calls are TRBV5-1 and TRBJ2-3; 7 bases match TRBD2. This clonotype was obtained from a woman under 30 in good health and CMV-seronegative. The CDR3 DNA follows: TGCGCCAGCCGGGGGGTTGACGGGACAGATACGCAGTATTTT. It translates to CASRGVDGTDTQYF.